This entry lists 28 T cell receptor beta chains sequenced from one sample in a study of post-analysis software for immune sequencing data. Study results and caveats: Patients had higher frequencies than controls of roughly 5 TRBV segments, including TRBV5-6, TRBV5-1 and TRBV20-1.

Unique molecular identifiers were carried by the TCR beta cDNA libraries. TCRdb reprocessed the PCR reads via MiXCR and lists one record per CDR3 protein. This table holds hundreds of thousands of distinct CDR3 sequences, approximately 59% found once. No antigen has been identified for these receptors. The source material was blood. The receptors were gathered from a girl under 10 years old with multiple sclerosis.

In its sample, this clonotype was seen a few times. This rearrangement joins TRBV20-1 to TRBJ1-5; TRBD1 is a possible D gene (6 bases). Germline-derived CDR1 and CDR2 are DFQATT and SNEGSKA (reference sequence). The CDR3 loop spans 15 amino acids. Trimming pared 1 base from V and 4 bases from J, leaving 14 bases between. CDR3 in DNA: TGCAGTGCTAGAGTCCCAGGGGCTAGAAATCAGCCCCAGCATTTT. It specifies CSARVPGARNQPQHF.

The table lists this clonotype with a count of one. J is TRBJ2-3 and V is TRBV20-1; 7 bases align to TRBD2. The germline CDR1 and CDR2 sequences are DFQATT and SNEGSKA (reference sequence). The length of the CDR3 is 14 residues. The CDR3 spells CRGSGAAIGDTQYF. The DNA of the CDR3 is TGCAGGGGGAGCGGGGCCGCGATAGGAGATACGCAGTATTTT.

The V and J genes are TRBV27 and TRBJ1-5; D unresolved. Germline-derived CDR1 and CDR2 are MNHEY and SMNVEV (reference sequence). Trimming cost V 5 bases and J 5 bases, with 16 bases left between them. There are 15 residues in the CDR3. CDR3 protein: CASSARAGWDQPQHF. CDR3 sequence (DNA): TGTGCCAGCAGTGCAAGGGCTGGGTGGGATCAGCCCCAGCATTTT.

This sequence joins TRBV9 and TRBJ1-1, with D hard to call. Trimming removed 0 bases from V and 5 bases from J, with 8 bases in between. The CDR3 covers 13 residues. From germline, CDR1 is SGDLS and CDR2 YYNGEE. The CDR3 DNA follows: TGTGCCAGCAGCGTAGTGGGTCGTACTGAAGCTTTCTTT. This encodes CASSVVGRTEAFF.

The rearrangement joins TRBV27 to TRBJ1-5; 10 positions match TRBD1. Germline assignment: CDR1 MNHEY and CDR2 SMNVEV (reference sequence). This CDR3 spans 15 amino acids. V trimming: 4 bases; J trimming: 7 bases; junction bases outside the gene matches: 7. CDR3 bases: TGTGCCAGCAGTTCCGGGACAGGGGTAGGACAGCCCCAGCATTTT. Translation: CASSSGTGVGQPQHF.

The J gene is TRBJ2-5, the V gene TRBV29-1; D is perhaps TRBD1 or TRBD2 (7 bases each). Germline CDR1 reads SQVTM; CDR2 reads ANQGSEA. V lost 0 bases to trimming and J lost 3 bases, with 17 bases between them. The CDR3 length is 16 residues. The CDR3 spells CSVEDGEGQLKETQYF. CDR3 DNA sequence: TGCAGCGTTGAAGATGGGGAGGGACAGCTCAAAGAGACCCAGTACTTC.

This clonotype was picked up a small number of times. The V and J genes are TRBV4-3 and TRBJ1-1; D remains unclear. V shed 0 bases and J shed 5 bases, with 7 bases lying between them. Germline CDR1 reads LGHNA; CDR2 reads YSLEER. The CDR3 has 13 amino acids. CDR3 nucleotides: TGCGCCAGCAGCCAAGACAAGTTAACTGAAGCTTTCTTT. It translates to CASSQDKLTEAFF.

On this clonotype: One end of the junction does not line up with germline, which may come from a read error. This chain joins TRBV3-1 and TRBJ2-5, with 8 positions matching TRBD2. This CDR3 has 14 residues. Germline V gene data show CDR1 as LGHDT and CDR2 as YNNKEL (reference sequence). The CDR3 here is CAISPRGGRKTQYF. For the CDR3, the DNA is TGTGCCATCAGCCCCCGCGGGGGGAGGAAGACCCAGTACTTC.

The chain is built from TRBV12-3 or TRBV12-4 and TRBJ2-3; D ambiguous. Trimming removed 6 bases at V and 1 base at J, with 8 bases between. CDR3 length: 13 residues. CDR3 region: CASRTPGTDTQYF. DNA for the CDR3: TGTGCCAGCAGGACCCCCGGCACAGATACGCAGTATTTT.

This chain connects TRBV9 to TRBJ2-3; maybe TRBD2 (5 bases). The CDR3 totals 15 residues. CDR1 is SGDLS and CDR2 is YYNGEE in the germline V gene. The V end was cut by 6 bases, the J end by 6 bases, with 20 bases between. In nucleotides, the CDR3 is TGTGCCAGCACCCAAGGAGGCTCGCGATGGGATACGCAGTATTTT. This sequence encodes CASTQGGSRWDTQYF.

On this clonotype: The junction shows a germline mismatch at one end, possibly a read error. The chain recombines TRBV5-1 with TRBJ2-7; weak D call: TRBD2 (5 bases). This CDR3 is built from 15 residues. The germline CDR1 and CDR2 sequences are SGHRS and YFSETQ. CDR3 nucleotides: TGCACCAGCAGCACGGCGGGTTCCCTCTCCTACGAGCAGTACTTC. It yields the protein CTSSTAGSLSYEQYF. The variable domain in full, with the rest retrieved from reference TRBV5-1 and TRBJ2-7, is KAGVTQTPRYLIKTRGQQVTLSCSPISGHRSVSWYQQTPGQGLQFLFEYFSETQRNKGNFPGRFSGRQFSNSRSEMNVSTLELGDSALYLCTSSTAGSLSYEQYFGPGTRLTVT.

This chain joins TRBV20-1 and TRBJ1-5; no definite D call. This CDR3 is built from 13 residues. The V end was cut by 3 bases, the J end by 3 bases, with 9 bases between. Germline CDR1 and CDR2: DFQATT and SNEGSKA (reference sequence). The CDR3 nucleotides are TGCAGTGCTAGGGCCCCAGACAATCAGCCCCAGCATTTT. Its translation is CSARAPDNQPQHF.

V usage is TRBV6-7 and J usage is TRBJ2-1; 10 bases line up with TRBD2. TRBV6-7 is given ORF status, its function remaining uncertain. With V trimmed by 2 bases and J by 4 bases, 5 bases remained unmatched. This CDR3 is built from 16 residues. The CDR3 reads CASSYPGTSEYNEQFF. CDR3 DNA sequence: TGTGCCAGCAGTTACCCTGGGACTAGCGAATACAATGAGCAGTTCTTC.

The chain combines TRBV6-5 with TRBJ2-5, with 9 nucleotides matching TRBD2. Germline CDR1 MNHEY, CDR2 SVGAGI. The CDR3 is made up of 15 amino acids. V lost 5 bases to trimming and J lost 2 bases; unmatched junction nucleotides: 6. In DNA, the CDR3 is TGTGCCAGCAGTCCTGGACTAGCGCCACAAGAGACCCAGTACTTC. Translating gives CASSPGLAPQETQYF.

This clonotype was observed a handful of times. The chain is built from TRBV14 and TRBJ2-7, with a tentative D call TRBD2 (5 bases). This CDR3 has 13 residues. V was shortened by 1 base and J by 2 bases, with 6 bases between the two germline ends. Germline CDR1 and CDR2: SGHDN and FVKESK. CDR3 sequence (DNA): TGTGCCAGCAGCCAAGTCGGGACCTACGAGCAGTACTTC. Its protein is CASSQVGTYEQYF.

CDR3 nucleotides: TGTGCCAGCAGTTACCAGGATCGGGGAGCAGATACGCAGTATTTT. It encodes CASSYQDRGADTQYF. The chain recombines TRBV6-7 with TRBJ2-3, with TRBD2 as a possible D gene (5 bases). TRBV6-7 is given ORF status, its function remaining uncertain. The CDR3 contains 15 residues. Between the trimmed V and J ends, which lost 2 bases and 4 bases, there was a span of 13 bases.

The chain is built from TRBV5-8 and TRBJ1-5; 12 nucleotides match TRBD1. In germline, CDR1 is SGHTS, CDR2 YDEGEE. CDR3 size: 15 residues. V gave up 4 bases and J gave up 6 bases; unmatched junction bases: 5. For the CDR3, the DNA is TGTGCCAGCAGCCCGGGACAGGGGGCTTCTCAGCCCCAGCATTTT. Protein: CASSPGQGASQPQHF. The entire variable domain, with the rest obtained from reference TRBV5-8 and TRBJ1-5, is as follows: EAGVTQSPTHLIKTRGQQATLRCSPISGHTSVYWYQQALGLGLQFLLWYDEGEERNRGNFPPRFSGRQFPNYSSELNVNALELEDSALYLCASSPGQGASQPQHFGDGTRLSIL.

This clonotype came up a few times. V gene TRBV20-1 combines with J gene TRBJ2-1; D tentatively reads TRBD1 or TRBD2 (5 bases each). The CDR3 runs to 12 residues. Per the germline V gene, CDR1 is DFQATT and CDR2 is SNEGSKA (reference sequence). V lost 3 bases to trimming and J lost 6 bases, with 9 bases between them. Written as DNA, the CDR3 is TGCAGTGCTAGGACGGGGACCAATGAGCAGTTCTTC. As protein: CSARTGTNEQFF.

V and J are TRBV29-1 and TRBJ2-7; 11 bases are shared with TRBD2. With V trimmed by 6 bases and J by 4 bases, 8 bases remained unmatched. The V gene's germline CDR1 is SQVTM and CDR2 ANQGSEA. CDR3 length equals 14 residues. For the CDR3, the DNA is TGCAGCGTAGTTAGCGGGAGGGCGTCTTACGAGCAGTACTTC. It encodes CSVVSGRASYEQYF.

This CDR3 reads CASSQRTSGGPSTDTQYF. The CDR3 bases are TGTGCCAGCAGCCAACGGACTAGCGGGGGGCCTAGCACAGATACGCAGTATTTT. This chain joins TRBV7-9 and TRBJ2-3, with 14 bases that match TRBD2. CDR3 length equals 18 residues. Germline CDR1 reads SEHNR; CDR2 reads FQNEAQ (reference sequence). The V and J ends lost 5 bases and 0 bases, in that order; junction bases with no gene match: 7.

The chain has TRBV10-2 and TRBJ2-1, with 10 bases lining up with TRBD2. Germline loops: CDR1 WSHSY, CDR2 SAAADI. The V and J ends lost 6 bases and 9 bases, in that order; junction bases with no gene match: 8. CDR3 length equals 14 residues. This CDR3 reads CASRSGGAFLEQFF. DNA for the CDR3: TGCGCCAGCAGGAGCGGGGGGGCCTTTCTTGAGCAGTTCTTC.

A few counts support this clonotype. This rearrangement joins TRBV6-2 or TRBV6-3 to TRBJ2-3; the D call may be TRBD1 or TRBD2 (5 bases each). The V end lost 2 bases, the J end lost 0 bases, and 15 bases lay between the germline ends. In germline, CDR1 is MNHEY, CDR2 SVGEGT. The CDR3 is made up of 17 amino acids. As DNA, the CDR3 is TGTGCCAGCAGTTACCAGGCAGGGAGATATAGCACAGATACGCAGTATTTT. Its protein is CASSYQAGRYSTDTQYF.

This clonotype was observed a handful of times. V is TRBV29-1 and J is TRBJ2-1; D could derive from TRBD1 or TRBD2 (6 bases each). This CDR3 is 16 amino acids long. The V end lost 8 bases, the J end lost 0 bases, and 20 bases lay between the germline ends. CDR1 is SQVTM, CDR2 ANQGSEA, per germline. The DNA of the CDR3 is TGCAGCTTATACTGGCAAGGGGGGAGCTCCTACAATGAGCAGTTCTTC. This sequence encodes CSLYWQGGSSYNEQFF.

A few counts support this clonotype. The chain recombines TRBV7-9 with TRBJ2-5; 7 nucleotides match TRBD2. There are 15 residues in the CDR3. The junction had 10 bases not matched to a gene; V was cut back by 5 bases and J by 4 bases. The V gene's germline CDR1 is SEHNR and CDR2 FQNEAQ (reference sequence). The DNA of the CDR3 is TGTGCCAGCAGCCCATCCGTCCCGGGGGGAGAGACCCAGTACTTC. Its protein is CASSPSVPGGETQYF.

The V call is TRBV3-1, the J call TRBJ2-5, with D perhaps TRBD2 (6 bases). CDR1 and CDR2 from the germline V gene are LGHDT and YNNKEL (reference sequence). The CDR3 spans 19 residues. The V gene lost 2 bases and the J gene lost 5 bases, with 27 bases spanning the gap. The CDR3 spells CASSQPRAGPNVPSETQYF. In DNA form, the CDR3 reads TGTGCCAGCAGCCAACCAAGGGCGGGGCCCAATGTACCAAGCGAGACCCAGTACTTC.

The chain recombines TRBV20-1 with TRBJ2-4; the D gene is possibly TRBD2 (6 bases). CDR1 is DFQATT, CDR2 SNEGSKA, per germline (reference sequence). This CDR3 spans 11 amino acids. The V and J ends lost 2 bases and 10 bases respectively, with 9 bases between them. The CDR3 loop is CSARKEGIQYF. The CDR3 bases are TGCAGTGCTAGAAAGGAGGGAATTCAGTACTTC.

V usage is TRBV7-3 and J usage is TRBJ1-1; D gene ambiguous. The CDR3 is made up of 13 amino acids. The ends were cut back, 2 bases at V and 4 bases at J, with 8 bases in the middle. Germline values: CDR1 SGHTA, CDR2 FQGTGA. The CDR3: CASSLSHITEAFF. DNA for the CDR3: TGTGCCAGCAGCTTATCCCATATCACTGAAGCTTTCTTT.

The V gene is TRBV20-1, the J gene TRBJ2-7, with a possible D match to TRBD1 (6 bases). This CDR3 is built from 12 residues. Germline CDR1 DFQATT, CDR2 SNEGSKA (reference sequence). This CDR3 reads CRVGQKVNEQYF. CDR3 DNA: TGCAGGGTAGGACAGAAAGTCAACGAGCAGTACTTC.